A single sample gave rise to the 5 T cell receptor beta chains below, sequenced in a study of CD4 and CD8 cells across lung adenocarcinoma regions. TCRdb itself ran the PCR reads through MiXCR, one entry per CDR3 protein. This sample has around 9,700 distinct CDR3 sequences, with around half found just once. Sequencing used CD4+ T cells from the center of a lung tumor. Receptors originate from a male donor with lung adenocarcinoma. The CD4 and CD8 labels of this study may be unreliable.

The chain joins TRBV28 to TRBJ2-1; weak D call: TRBD2 (5 bases). The germline gives CDR1 MDHEN, CDR2 SYDVKM. The CDR3 covers 13 residues. The ends were cut back, 5 bases at V and 9 bases at J, with 14 bases in the middle. The CDR3 sequence: CASSPLLVGEQFF. As DNA, the CDR3 is TGTGCCAGCAGTCCCCTACTAGTTGGTGAGCAGTTCTTC. The complete variable domain, with remaining parts taken from reference TRBV28 and TRBJ2-1, reads DVKVTQSSRYLVKRTGEKVFLECVQDMDHENMFWYRQDPGLGLRLIYFSYDVKMKEKGDIPEGYSVSREKKERFSLILESASTNQTSMYLCASSPLLVGEQFFGPGTRLTVL.

This clonotype was observed once. The chain employs TRBV11-3 and TRBJ2-5; D unclear. CDR1 and CDR2 from the germline V gene are SGHNT and YENEEA. The V gene lost 2 bases and the J gene lost 3 bases, with 10 bases spanning the gap. The CDR3 is made up of 14 amino acids. CDR3 sequence reads: CASSLLISKETQYF. The CDR3, as DNA: TGTGCCAGCAGCTTACTGATTTCTAAAGAGACCCAGTACTTC.

The chain has TRBV7-3 and TRBJ1-1, with D tentatively TRBD1 (6 bases). Germline V gene sequence: CDR1 SGHTA, CDR2 FQGTGA. The CDR3 covers 13 residues. V dropped 4 bases and J dropped 5 bases, with 11 bases sitting between them. The CDR3 here is CASSSQGRTEAFF. The CDR3 bases are TGTGCCAGCAGCTCACAGGGTCGGACTGAAGCTTTCTTT.

The J gene is TRBJ2-5, the V gene TRBV7-2, with D uncertain. V lost 4 bases and J 4 bases, leaving 16 bases between the germline ends. The CDR3 length is 15 residues. Germline assignment: CDR1 SGHTA and CDR2 FQGNSA. This CDR3 reads CASSYSGYTGETQYF. The CDR3 region has the DNA TGTGCCAGCAGCTACTCCGGCTATACGGGAGAGACCCAGTACTTC.

Notes on this clonotype: It is likely a read error, because the conserved phenylalanine at the end of the CDR3 is missing. The chain links TRBV6-1 to TRBJ2-1, with TRBD2 matching over 9 bases. J gave up 9 bases and V 2 bases, and 8 bases lay outside the gene matches. Germline CDR1 MNHNS, CDR2 SASEGT. The CDR3 length is 15 residues. The CDR3, as DNA: TGTGCCAGCAGTGAACTGGGACTAGCAATGGGTGAGCAGTTCCCC. It yields the protein CASSELGLAMGEQFP.